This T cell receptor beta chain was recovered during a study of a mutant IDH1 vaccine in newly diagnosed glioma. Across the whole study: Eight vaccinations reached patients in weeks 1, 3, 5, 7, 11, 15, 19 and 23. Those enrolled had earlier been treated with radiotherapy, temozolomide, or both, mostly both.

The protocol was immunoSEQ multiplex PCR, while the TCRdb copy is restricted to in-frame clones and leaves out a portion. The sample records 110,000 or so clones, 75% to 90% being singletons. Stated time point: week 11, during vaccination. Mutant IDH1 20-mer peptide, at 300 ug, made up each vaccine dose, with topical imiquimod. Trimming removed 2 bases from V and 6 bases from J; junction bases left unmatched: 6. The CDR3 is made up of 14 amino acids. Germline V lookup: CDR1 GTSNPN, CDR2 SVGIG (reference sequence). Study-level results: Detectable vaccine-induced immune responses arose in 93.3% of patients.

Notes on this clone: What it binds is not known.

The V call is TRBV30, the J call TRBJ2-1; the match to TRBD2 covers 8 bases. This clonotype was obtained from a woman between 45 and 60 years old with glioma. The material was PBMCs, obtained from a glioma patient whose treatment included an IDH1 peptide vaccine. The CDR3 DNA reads TGTGCCTGGAGTAGTAGCGGGACACCCAATGAGCAGTTCTTC. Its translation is CAWSSSGTPNEQFF.